Below, 10 T cell receptor beta chains from the same sample are listed, as sequenced in a study of cytomegalovirus exposure and HLA in healthy donors. A multiplex PCR was run with 60 Vbeta primers and 13 Jbeta primers. The protocol was immunoSEQ multiplex PCR, while the TCRdb copy is restricted to in-frame clones and leaves out a portion. In the table there are approximately 170,000 clones, about four fifths of which are singletons. Source material: PBMCs. Source of these receptors: a woman between 18 and 29 years old in good health and CMV-seronegative.

The rearrangement links TRBV27 to TRBJ1-5; TRBD1 matches at 7 bases. The CDR3 has 15 amino acids. Trimming cost V 6 bases and J 4 bases; bases outside gene matches: 9. Germline values: CDR1 MNHEY, CDR2 SMNVEV (reference sequence). The CDR3 loop is CASSPGQSYNQPQHF. CDR3 nucleotide sequence: TGTGCCAGCAGCCCGGGACAGTCTTATAATCAGCCCCAGCATTTT.

This chain links TRBV28 with TRBJ1-5, with D unresolved. This CDR3 has 12 residues. V dropped 3 bases and J dropped 5 bases, with 5 bases sitting between them. Germline V gene data show CDR1 as MDHEN and CDR2 as SYDVKM. The CDR3 DNA is TGTGCCAGCAGTTTTCGAGATCAGCCCCAGCATTTT. It codes for CASSFRDQPQHF.

V and J are TRBV18 and TRBJ1-1; TRBD1 aligns across 9 bases. Germline V gene sequence: CDR1 KGHSH, CDR2 LQKENI. The ends lost 2 bases at V and 5 bases at J; junction bases unmatched: 3. The CDR3 runs to 14 residues. DNA of the CDR3: TGTGCCAGCTCACCATCGACAGGGGGAACTGAAGCTTTCTTT. Protein: CASSPSTGGTEAFF.

The rearrangement joins TRBV5-5 to TRBJ1-2; 7 positions agree with TRBD1. CDR3 length: 16 residues. Germline CDR1 and CDR2: SGHKS and YYEKEE (reference sequence). V shed 3 bases, J shed 2 bases, and the junction held 10 bases outside the gene matches. The CDR3 DNA reads TGTGCCAGCAGCTCCGCTGGACAGGTGGGAAACTATGGCTACACCTTC. Amino acids: CASSSAGQVGNYGYTF.

The chain employs TRBV4-1 and TRBJ1-2; 7 bases fit TRBD1. Unmatched junction bases numbered 17, after V lost 1 base and J lost 6 bases. Germline V gene data show CDR1 as MGHRA and CDR2 as YSYEKL. The CDR3 totals 18 residues. DNA for the CDR3: TGCGCCAGCAGCCAAGGAACAACCCAAACAGGGGATATACATGGCTACACCTTC. Translation: CASSQGTTQTGDIHGYTF.

This clone was seen more than once but under ten times. The V call is TRBV5-1, the J call TRBJ2-1; 8 bases are shared with TRBD2. The CDR3 runs 14 residues. V lost 5 bases to trimming and J lost 5 bases; unmatched junction nucleotides: 6. Per the germline V gene, CDR1 is SGHRS and CDR2 is YFSETQ. CDR3 nucleotides: TGCGCCAGCAGTACTAGCGGTAGAAACAATGAGCAGTTCTTC. Translated: CASSTSGRNNEQFF.

The rearrangement joins TRBV4-1 to TRBJ2-5, with D maybe TRBD1 (5 bases). There are 14 residues in the CDR3. Germline CDR1 is MGHRA and CDR2 is YSYEKL. V lost 8 bases, J lost 2 bases, and 15 bases lay in between. CDR3 sequence (DNA): TGCGCCAGCCGCGCTGGACACTTTCAAGAGACCCAGTACTTC. Its protein product is CASRAGHFQETQYF.

This chain links TRBV6-5 with TRBJ1-1, with TRBD1 as a possible D gene (6 bases). Trimming stripped 6 bases from V and 6 bases from J, with 14 bases between. The germline gives CDR1 MNHEY, CDR2 SVGAGI. This CDR3 region has 13 residues. CDR3 sequence: CASRRSGTPEAFF. CDR3 sequence (DNA): TGTGCCAGCAGACGTTCCGGGACACCTGAAGCTTTCTTT.

This chain links TRBV14 with TRBJ2-7; D gene uncertain. There are 14 residues in the CDR3. Trimming took 6 bases from V and 0 from J, leaving 12 bases between them. CDR1 and CDR2 from the germline V gene are SGHDN and FVKESK. The CDR3 spells CASRLNIDSYEQYF. The CDR3 DNA follows: TGTGCCAGCAGGCTTAATATAGACTCCTACGAGCAGTACTTC.

This chain joins TRBV29-1 and TRBJ2-7; 8 bases align to TRBD2. The CDR3 totals 15 residues. The ends lost 0 bases at V and 4 bases at J; junction bases unmatched: 8. From germline, CDR1 is SQVTM and CDR2 ANQGSEA. In nucleotides, the CDR3 is TGCAGCGTTGAAGAGGATGGACTAGCAGGTTACGAGCAGTACTTC. Amino acid sequence: CSVEEDGLAGYEQYF.